The 32 T cell receptor beta chains presented below share a single source sample, sequenced in a study of control samples from healthy donors and cancer patients. TCRdb's copy holds only in-frame clones and misses some; the assay was immunoSEQ multiplex PCR. The sample includes about 83,000 clones, around 91% of them seen just once. The sequencing sample was made of blood. These receptors all come from a man in his fifties or sixties in good health.

The chain uses TRBV29-1 and TRBJ1-1, with D tentatively TRBD1 (6 bases). CDR1 SQVTM and CDR2 ANQGSEA come from the germline V gene. V was clipped by 6 bases and J by 4 bases, with 18 bases between them. This CDR3 comprises 14 residues. CDR3 coding DNA: TGCAGCGTCGACCTCGCCGGAGGGGGCACTGAAGCTTTCTTT. Translating gives CSVDLAGGGTEAFF.

The chain combines TRBV19 with TRBJ1-2; D unresolved. The germline gives CDR1 LNHDA, CDR2 SQIVND (reference sequence). With 0 bases removed from V and 8 bases from J, the gap between germline ends came to 10 bases. The CDR3 is 13 amino acids. The CDR3 reads CASSIDRQNGYTF. The CDR3, as DNA: TGTGCCAGTAGTATAGATCGGCAGAACGGCTACACCTTC.

The chain recombines TRBV3-1 (or the pseudogene TRBV3-2) with TRBJ1-2; D not resolved. With 4 bases removed from V and 2 bases from J, the gap between germline ends came to 14 bases. Germline loops: CDR1 LGHDT, CDR2 YNNKEL (reference sequence). This CDR3 is 15 amino acids long. CDR3 in DNA: TGTGCCAGCAGCCTTTCCGAAGGCGGGAACTATGGCTACACCTTC. It specifies CASSLSEGGNYGYTF.

This clone was recorded only once. The chain employs TRBV3-1 (or the pseudogene TRBV3-2) and TRBJ2-3; D might be TRBD1 (5 bases). V lost 3 bases and J lost 7, with 17 bases in between. This CDR3 is built from 15 residues. The germline V gene encodes CDR1 LGHDT and CDR2 YNNKEL (reference sequence). This CDR3 reads CASSQTAPSAHTQYF. DNA of the CDR3: TGTGCCAGCAGCCAGACAGCCCCGTCGGCACATACGCAGTATTTT.

The V gene is TRBV27, the J gene TRBJ1-2; no firm D call. The CDR3 spans 17 residues. The germline V gene has CDR1 MNHEY and CDR2 SMNVEV (reference sequence). The ends were cut back, 0 bases at V and 8 bases at J, with 22 bases in the middle. CDR3 residues: CASSLSSGVGSRVGYTF. In DNA, the CDR3 is TGTGCCAGCAGTTTATCGTCCGGTGTCGGGTCGCGAGTCGGCTACACCTTC.

V is TRBV12-3 or TRBV12-4 and J is TRBJ2-2; TRBD1 might be the D (6 bases). This CDR3 has 13 amino acids. V lost 3 bases to trimming and J lost 4 bases, with 6 bases between them. The CDR3 is CASSLGATGELFF. The CDR3 DNA sequence: TGTGCCAGCAGTTTGGGGGCCACCGGGGAGCTGTTTTTT.

The V call is TRBV7-2, the J call TRBJ2-5; 8 bases are shared with TRBD2. CDR3 length: 15 residues. Germline V gene sequence: CDR1 SGHTA, CDR2 FQGNSA. Germline trimming cut 2 bases from V and 2 bases from J; bases unmatched to any gene: 4. The DNA of the CDR3 is TGTGCCAGCAGCTTAAACAGCGGGGGACAAGAGACCCAGTACTTC. This translates into CASSLNSGGQETQYF.

This chain joins TRBV14 and TRBJ2-6; D unclear. Per germline, CDR1 SGHDN and CDR2 FVKESK. The CDR3 is 14 residues long. Trimming stripped 0 bases from V and 5 bases from J, with 5 bases between. CDR3 sequence reads: CASSQELWANVLTF. As DNA, the CDR3 is TGTGCCAGCAGCCAAGAACTCTGGGCCAACGTCCTGACTTTC.

V and J are TRBV10-1 and TRBJ1-1; D gene ambiguous. This CDR3 is built from 14 residues. CDR1 and CDR2 from the germline V gene are WNHNN and SYGVQD (reference sequence). V was pared by 3 bases and J by 1 base, with 9 bases between. The CDR3 protein is CASSETPGNTEAFF. In DNA, the CDR3 is TGCGCCAGCAGTGAAACCCCTGGGAACACTGAAGCTTTCTTT.

A single count supports this clone. The chain joins TRBV30 to TRBJ1-1, with D hard to call. Trimming removed 5 bases at V and 3 bases at J, with 7 bases between. Germline V CDR1 and CDR2: GTSNPN, SVGIG (reference sequence). The CDR3 is made up of 11 amino acids. The CDR3 DNA follows: TGTGCCTGGTTGGGTGACACTGAAGCTTTCTTT. This encodes CAWLGDTEAFF.

The V call is TRBV7-6, the J call TRBJ2-5; TRBD2 might be the D (5 bases). CDR1 is SGHVS and CDR2 is FNYEAQ in the germline V gene. V was cut by 5 bases and J by 1 base, with 14 bases left in between. This CDR3 spans 15 amino acids. Here the CDR3 DNA reads TGTGCCAGCAGCCCCCGACGGAGGACCCAAGAGACCCAGTACTTC. The encoded protein is CASSPRRRTQETQYF.

V gene TRBV6-6 combines with J gene TRBJ1-5; no clear D gene. With 6 bases removed from V and 0 bases from J, the gap between germline ends came to 6 bases. The CDR3 sequence is 13 residues long. Germline loops: CDR1 MNHNY, CDR2 SVGAGI (reference sequence). The CDR3 protein is CASSRSSNQPQHF. In nucleotides, the CDR3 is TGTGCCAGCAGCAGGTCTAGCAATCAGCCCCAGCATTTT.

The V gene is TRBV29-1, the J gene TRBJ1-5, with a tentative D call TRBD1 (6 bases). The V gene lost 6 bases and the J gene lost 4 bases, with 10 bases spanning the gap. Germline-derived CDR1 and CDR2 are SQVTM and ANQGSEA. The CDR3 sequence is 12 residues long. DNA of the CDR3: TGCAGCGTGGGGGCGGAGAATCAGCCCCAGCATTTT. Translation: CSVGAENQPQHF.

J is TRBJ1-2 and V is TRBV9; no clear D gene. Germline V lookup: CDR1 SGDLS, CDR2 YYNGEE. V was pared by 2 bases and J by 4 bases, with 12 bases between. The length of the CDR3 is 14 residues. The CDR3 nucleotides read TGTGCCAGCAGCGTTGAGGAAAGAAGCTATGGCTACACCTTC. Protein sequence: CASSVEERSYGYTF.

The rearrangement links TRBV5-6 to TRBJ1-5; maybe TRBD1 (6 bases). The CDR3 is 17 amino acids. Trimming took off 2 bases at V and 0 bases at J, with 15 bases between the two ends. Germline V CDR1 and CDR2: SGHDT, YYEEEE. The chain's CDR3 is CASSLNGGGYSNQPQHF. The CDR3 nucleotides read TGTGCCAGCAGCTTAAATGGGGGGGGCTATAGCAATCAGCCCCAGCATTTT.

This clone was seen once. This rearrangement joins TRBV9 to TRBJ1-2, with a possible D match to TRBD1 (5 bases). CDR1 and CDR2 (germline): SGDLS, YYNGEE. CDR3 length: 14 amino acids. V was clipped by 0 bases and J by 8 bases, with 14 bases between them. Here the CDR3 DNA reads TGTGCCAGCAGCGTAGAGATGGGGGTAAACGGCTACACCTTC. Its translation: CASSVEMGVNGYTF.

This chain connects TRBV24-1 to TRBJ2-3; D is possibly TRBD2 (5 bases). CDR1 is KGHDR and CDR2 is SFDVKD in the germline V gene. V was shortened by 7 bases and J by 2 bases, with 15 bases between the two germline ends. CDR3 length: 15 amino acids. This chain's CDR3 is CATSPRGSSTDTQYF. The DNA of the CDR3 is TGTGCCACCAGCCCCCGGGGATCATCCACAGATACGCAGTATTTT.

This rearrangement joins TRBV9 to TRBJ2-1, with D possibly matching TRBD1 (5 bases). CDR1 is SGDLS and CDR2 is YYNGEE in the germline V gene. This CDR3 has 11 amino acids. V was shortened by 5 bases and J by 8 bases, with 8 bases between the two germline ends. In DNA, the CDR3 is TGTGCCAGCAGTTCAGGGTATGAGCAGTTCTTC. This encodes CASSSGYEQFF.

The rearrangement links TRBV5-1 to TRBJ2-1, with TRBD2 identical over 9 bases. CDR1 SGHRS and CDR2 YFSETQ come from the germline V gene. The CDR3 runs 17 residues. Unmatched junction bases numbered 12, after V lost 2 bases and J lost 6 bases. CDR3 DNA: TGCGCCAGCAGCTTCCAGCCATGGGGTAGCGGGGGCAATGAGCAGTTCTTC. Protein sequence: CASSFQPWGSGGNEQFF.

The rearrangement joins TRBV6-6 to TRBJ1-1, with D unclear. CDR1 is MNHNY and CDR2 is SVGAGI in the germline V gene (reference sequence). The CDR3 is made up of 16 amino acids. V dropped 7 bases and J dropped 3 bases, with 21 bases sitting between them. DNA for the CDR3: TGTGCCAGCAATGAGAGAGATCCCACGTCGGACACTGAAGCTTTCTTT. Its translation is CASNERDPTSDTEAFF.

The rearrangement joins TRBV6-1 to TRBJ2-3; D gene unclear. This CDR3 has 16 amino acids. The germline V gene has CDR1 MNHNS and CDR2 SASEGT. Deletions cut 3 bases from V and 0 bases from J, with 13 bases between. The CDR3 DNA reads TGTGCCAGCAGTGACCTCTCAGCGATTAGCACAGATACGCAGTATTTT. It codes for CASSDLSAISTDTQYF.

This rearrangement joins TRBV5-1 to TRBJ1-1; 9 bases match TRBD1. Trimming at V came to 2 bases and at J to 3 bases, leaving 5 bases not matched to a gene. Germline V gene sequence: CDR1 SGHRS, CDR2 YFSETQ. CDR3 length: 15 residues. The CDR3 DNA reads TGCGCCAGCAGCTTTCAACAGGGGGCGGACACTGAAGCTTTCTTT. The encoded protein is CASSFQQGADTEAFF.

The sample holds one count of this clone. CDR3 amino acids: CASSQESYGYTF. As DNA, the CDR3 is TGTGCCAGCAGCCAAGAGAGTTATGGCTACACCTTC. The V gene is TRBV3-1 (or the pseudogene TRBV3-2), the J gene TRBJ1-2; D remains unclear. The CDR3 runs to 12 residues. Trimming stripped 0 bases from V and 5 bases from J, with 4 bases between. Germline V CDR1 and CDR2: LGHDT, YNNKEL (reference sequence).

V usage is TRBV6-1 and J usage is TRBJ1-2; D is uncertain. The V and J ends lost 3 bases and 4 bases respectively, with 9 bases between them. The CDR3 covers 13 residues. CDR1 is MNHNS and CDR2 is SASEGT in the germline V gene. The CDR3 nucleotides are TGTGCCAGCAGTGAGTCTCTTTCCTATGGCTACACCTTC. This encodes CASSESLSYGYTF.

The chain uses TRBV24-1 and TRBJ2-1; possibly TRBD2 for D (5 bases). CDR1 is KGHDR and CDR2 is SFDVKD in the germline V gene. Trimming stripped 4 bases from V and 0 bases from J, with 12 bases between. This CDR3 comprises 16 residues. DNA for the CDR3: TGTGCCACCAGTGAGTGGCGTGGGAGCTCCTACAATGAGCAGTTCTTC. This codes for CATSEWRGSSYNEQFF.

V usage is TRBV2 and J usage is TRBJ1-2, with 7 bases identical to TRBD1. The CDR3 runs to 15 residues. The germline gives CDR1 SNHLY, CDR2 FYNNEI. Trimming took 6 bases from V and 0 from J; bases not matched to a gene: 7. CDR3 DNA: TGTGCCAGCAGGCGGGACAGCGGAGCTAACTATGGCTACACCTTC. Protein sequence: CASRRDSGANYGYTF.

This clone turned up a few times. This chain links TRBV5-6 with TRBJ2-3, with 9 bases aligning to TRBD1. V was pared by 3 bases and J by 2 bases, with 7 bases of the junction left unmatched. The CDR3 has 16 residues. From germline, CDR1 is SGHDT and CDR2 YYEEEE. DNA for the CDR3: TGTGCCAGCAGCTATTACGGGACAGGGAACACAGATACGCAGTATTTT. It specifies CASSYYGTGNTDTQYF.

The count of this clone is one. The genes are TRBV4-2 and TRBJ1-1, with 7 bases that match TRBD1. This CDR3 is 14 amino acids long. J was trimmed by 0 bases and V by 6 bases; bases with no gene match: 4. From germline, CDR1 is LGHNA and CDR2 YNFKEQ. The CDR3 reads CASRKTGMNTEAFF. The CDR3 DNA sequence: TGTGCCAGCAGGAAGACAGGGATGAACACTGAAGCTTTCTTT.

This clone has only one observation. The CDR3 DNA reads as TGTGCCAGCAGCTTAATTGGAGAATTTGGCACCGGGGAGCTGTTTTTT. The encoded protein is CASSLIGEFGTGELFF. V is TRBV5-6 and J is TRBJ2-2; D remains ambiguous. In germline, CDR1 is SGHDT, CDR2 YYEEEE. Trimming took off 2 bases at V and 4 bases at J, with 15 bases between the two ends. This CDR3 contains 16 residues.

This clone was recorded only once. The chain uses TRBV2 and TRBJ2-3; D is ambiguous. CDR1 is SNHLY and CDR2 is FYNNEI in the germline V gene. The V end lost 7 bases, the J end lost 7 bases, and 9 bases lay between the germline ends. CDR3 size: 11 residues. CDR3 nucleotide sequence: TGTGCCAGCATCTCCGACAATACGCAGTATTTT. Translating it yields CASISDNTQYF.

This rearrangement joins TRBV29-1 to TRBJ2-1; D is perhaps TRBD1 (6 bases). With 4 bases removed from V and 8 bases from J, the gap between germline ends came to 24 bases. This CDR3 contains 16 residues. CDR1 is SQVTM, CDR2 ANQGSEA, per germline. DNA of the CDR3: TGCAGCGTTGTAGATTGGGCTAGAGGGGGAGAGGATGAGCAGTTCTTC. Its translation: CSVVDWARGGEDEQFF.

V is TRBV7-2 and J is TRBJ2-3; TRBD2 agrees at 7 bases. This CDR3 contains 13 residues. The V gene end was trimmed by 3 bases and the J gene end by 6 bases; junction bases not matched to a gene: 3. Looked up from germline, CDR1 is SGHTA and CDR2 is FQGNSA. The CDR3 region has the DNA TGTGCCAGCAGCTTTGTGGGGGGGGATACGCAGTATTTT. Translated: CASSFVGGDTQYF.